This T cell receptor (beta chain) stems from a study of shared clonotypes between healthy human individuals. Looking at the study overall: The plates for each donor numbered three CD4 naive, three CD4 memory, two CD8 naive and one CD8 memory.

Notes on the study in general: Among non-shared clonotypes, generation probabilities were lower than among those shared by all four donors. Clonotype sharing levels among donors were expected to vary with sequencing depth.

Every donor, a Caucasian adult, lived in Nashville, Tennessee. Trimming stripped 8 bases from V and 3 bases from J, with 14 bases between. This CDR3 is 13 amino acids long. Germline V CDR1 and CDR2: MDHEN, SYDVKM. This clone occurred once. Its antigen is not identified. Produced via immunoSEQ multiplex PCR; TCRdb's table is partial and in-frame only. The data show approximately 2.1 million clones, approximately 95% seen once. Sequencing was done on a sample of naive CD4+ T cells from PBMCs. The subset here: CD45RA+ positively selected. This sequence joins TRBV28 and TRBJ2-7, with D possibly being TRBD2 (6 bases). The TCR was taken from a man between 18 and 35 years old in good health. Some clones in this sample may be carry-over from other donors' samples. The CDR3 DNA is TGTGCCAGCGAGAGCGGGCAAGGCTACGAGCAGTACTTC. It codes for CASESGQGYEQYF.